The 30 T cell receptor beta chains below come from one sample, sequenced in a study of blood T cell repertoires in COVID-19. This table comes from immunoSEQ multiplex PCR, and its TCRdb copy is limited to in-frame clones, with some not included. The sample yields about 150,000 clones, more than 65% seen once. What was sequenced was peripheral blood. The receptors stem from a woman between 45 and 60 years old with acute or convalescent COVID-19.

The rearrangement joins TRBV4-3 to TRBJ1-1, with D perhaps matching TRBD1 (6 bases). V was trimmed by 1 base and J by 3 bases, leaving 9 bases between them. The CDR3 loop spans 14 amino acids. CDR1 and CDR2 from the germline V gene are LGHNA and YSLEER. The CDR3 coding sequence is TGCGCCAGCAGCCAAGCGGGGGGCTACACTGAAGCTTTCTTT. Translating it yields CASSQAGGYTEAFF.

The rearrangement joins TRBV7-9 to TRBJ1-1; tentative D call: TRBD1 (6 bases). Germline CDR1 reads SEHNR; CDR2 reads FQNEAQ (reference sequence). This CDR3 contains 13 residues. The V end lost 5 bases, the J end lost 4 bases, and 11 bases lay between the germline ends. The CDR3 spells CASSVGQRTEAFF. The DNA for the CDR3 is TGTGCCAGCAGCGTCGGACAGCGCACTGAAGCTTTCTTT.

The V gene is TRBV4-3, the J gene TRBJ2-7; TRBD2 aligns across 9 bases. There are 17 residues in the CDR3. Germline lookup yields CDR1 LGHNA and CDR2 YSLEER. Trimming at V came to 4 bases and at J to 5 bases, leaving 15 bases not matched to a gene. The CDR3 DNA follows: TGCGCCAGCAGCCGACCCAAGCCCAGCGGGGGGCCGAACGAGCAGTACTTC. This codes for CASSRPKPSGGPNEQYF.

V usage is TRBV6-2 or TRBV6-3 and J usage is TRBJ2-7, with TRBD2 matching over 11 bases. V was pared by 4 bases and J by 0 bases, with 5 bases of the junction left unmatched. Germline V gene sequence: CDR1 MNHEY, CDR2 SVGEGT. The CDR3 consists of 16 residues. CDR3 sequence: CASSSLGLADSYEQYF. CDR3 nucleotide sequence: TGTGCCAGCAGTTCCCTGGGACTAGCGGACTCCTACGAGCAGTACTTC.

The chain carries TRBV5-1 and TRBJ2-5; 7 bases fit TRBD2. The trim removed 3 bases at V and 1 base at J, leaving 9 bases unmatched. This CDR3 has 16 amino acids. Germline CDR1 SGHRS, CDR2 YFSETQ. The CDR3 protein is CASSWNVGGGQETQYF. For the CDR3, the DNA is TGCGCCAGCAGCTGGAACGTTGGGGGGGGCCAAGAGACCCAGTACTTC.

The chain has TRBV4-3 and TRBJ2-1, with D tentatively TRBD1 (6 bases). V lost 1 base and J 4 bases, leaving 11 bases between the germline ends. The CDR3 spans 15 residues. Germline CDR1 reads LGHNA; CDR2 reads YSLEER. The CDR3 loop is CASSQVGTNYNEQFF. The CDR3 DNA is TGCGCCAGCAGCCAAGTCGGGACAAATTACAATGAGCAGTTCTTC.

This rearrangement joins TRBV5-1 to TRBJ1-2, with a possible D match to TRBD1 (5 bases). Germline V gene sequence: CDR1 SGHRS, CDR2 YFSETQ. The V and J ends lost 4 bases and 4 bases respectively, with 20 bases between them. The CDR3 is made up of 16 amino acids. The CDR3 DNA reads TGCGCCAGCAGCCAGGAGGCGGGACGGACCTTCTATGGCTACACCTTC. It encodes CASSQEAGRTFYGYTF.

Written as DNA, the CDR3 is TGTGCCAGCAGCTTTCCCCCAGGTGCGGGCCAAGAGACCCAGTACTTC. Protein product: CASSFPPGAGQETQYF. The chain has TRBV5-4 and TRBJ2-5; D might be TRBD2 (5 bases). Germline CDR1 SGHNT, CDR2 YYREEE (reference sequence). The CDR3 contains 16 residues. The ends were cut back, 2 bases at V and 1 base at J, with 15 bases in the middle. Variable domain in full (rest from reference TRBV5-4 and TRBJ2-5): ETGVTQSPTHLIKTRGQQVTLRCSSQSGHNTVSWYQQALGQGPQFIFQYYREEENGRGNFPPRFSGLQFPNYSSELNVNALELDDSALYLCASSFPPGAGQETQYFGPGTRLLVL.

In this sample, this clone turned up a few times. The chain links TRBV28 to TRBJ1-5; D ambiguous. Germline CDR1 is MDHEN and CDR2 is SYDVKM. Trimming shortened V by 2 bases and J by 6 bases, and 14 bases separated the two germline ends. This CDR3 is built from 15 residues. The CDR3 bases are TGTGCCAGCAGTTTAGCGGTGGGTCTAGGTCAGCCCCAGCATTTT. It encodes CASSLAVGLGQPQHF.

In its sample, this clone was seen a few times. Different DNA sequences within this sample yield the same CDR3. The V call is TRBV7-3, the J call TRBJ2-5, with a tentative D call TRBD2 (5 bases). The CDR3 length is 13 residues. Trimming took 5 bases from V and 2 from J, leaving 9 bases between them. The germline V gene has CDR1 SGHTA and CDR2 FQGTGA. The CDR3 nucleotides are TGTGCCAGCAGCCGAGGGAATCAAGAGACCCAGTACTTC. Its translation is CASSRGNQETQYF.

This chain joins TRBV10-3 and TRBJ2-6; D is possibly TRBD1 (6 bases). CDR1 is ENHRY and CDR2 is SYGVKD in the germline V gene. This CDR3 has 18 residues. V lost 2 bases and J 4 bases, leaving 18 bases between the germline ends. The CDR3 here is CAISEPETGADGANVLTF. The CDR3 nucleotides are TGTGCCATCAGTGAGCCCGAGACAGGTGCTGACGGGGCCAACGTCCTGACTTTC.

CDR3 region: CASSLSGTGVTEAFF. CDR3 DNA sequence: TGTGCCAGCAGCTTATCAGGGACAGGGGTCACTGAAGCTTTCTTT. The rearrangement links TRBV7-9 to TRBJ1-1, with 10 bases fitting TRBD1. V was clipped by 2 bases and J by 4 bases; unmatched bases: 4. The length of the CDR3 is 15 residues. CDR1 SEHNR and CDR2 FQNEAQ come from the germline V gene (reference sequence). Supplemented by reference TRBV7-9 and TRBJ1-1, the full variable domain reads DTGVSQNPRHKITKRGQNVTFRCDPISEHNRLYWYRQTLGQGPEFLTYFQNEAQLEKSRLLSDRFSAERPKGSFSTLEIQRTEQGDSAMYLCASSLSGTGVTEAFFGQGTRLTVV.

The chain's CDR3 is CATSRGGQGREKLFF. CDR3 sequence (DNA): TGTGCCACCAGCAGAGGTGGACAGGGGCGGGAAAAACTGTTTTTT. This rearrangement joins TRBV15 to TRBJ1-4; 9 bases match TRBD1. Trimming cost V 1 base and J 8 bases; bases outside gene matches: 5. The CDR3 has 15 residues. CDR1 and CDR2 from the germline V gene are LNHNV and YYDKDF (reference sequence).

The V and J genes are TRBV19 and TRBJ2-2, with TRBD1 as a possible D gene (6 bases). The germline V and J ends were trimmed by 6 bases and 1 base, with 12 bases remaining between them. Germline lookup yields CDR1 LNHDA and CDR2 SQIVND (reference sequence). This CDR3 has 15 amino acids. The CDR3 protein is CASRGGHGNTGELFF. CDR3 coding DNA: TGTGCCAGTAGAGGGGGACACGGGAACACCGGGGAGCTGTTTTTT.

This clone was counted between two and nine times. The rearrangement uses TRBV7-3 and TRBJ2-5; weak D call: TRBD2 (6 bases). Germline CDR1 SGHTA, CDR2 FQGTGA. CDR3 length: 16 residues. Trimming removed 4 bases at V and 5 bases at J, with 20 bases between. The CDR3 bases are TGTGCCAGCAGCTCAGGGCTGGGGGGTGCTTTTGAGACCCAGTACTTC. This codes for CASSSGLGGAFETQYF.

The chain has TRBV5-4 and TRBJ2-7; 12 bases line up with TRBD2. This CDR3 has 15 residues. The germline CDR1 and CDR2 sequences are SGHNT and YYREEE (reference sequence). After removal of 1 base from V and 7 bases from J, the junction contained 6 bases not matched to a gene. The CDR3 sequence: CASSLSTSGSYEQYF. The CDR3, as DNA: TGTGCCAGCAGCTTGTCGACTAGCGGGAGTTATGAGCAGTACTTC.

The genes are TRBV5-1 and TRBJ1-3, with a possible D match to TRBD1 (5 bases). The germline V gene has CDR1 SGHRS and CDR2 YFSETQ. Trimming pared 5 bases from V and 3 bases from J, leaving 15 bases between. There are 15 residues in the CDR3. CDR3 residues: CASRQTTGGGNTIYF. The CDR3, as DNA: TGCGCCAGCAGACAAACGACCGGGGGTGGAAACACCATATATTTT.

This clone was detected a few times. The gene calls are TRBV15 and TRBJ1-3; D unresolved. CDR3 length: 14 amino acids. V was clipped by 9 bases and J by 0 bases, with 12 bases between them. The V gene's germline CDR1 is LNHNV and CDR2 YYDKDF (reference sequence). CDR3: CATEPNYSGNTIYF. The DNA of the CDR3 is TGTGCCACAGAACCGAACTACTCTGGAAACACCATATATTTT.

V usage is TRBV6-6 and J usage is TRBJ2-3, with D perhaps TRBD2 (5 bases). This CDR3 is built from 14 residues. Trimming removed 6 bases from V and 2 bases from J, with 12 bases in between. The V gene's germline CDR1 is MNHNY and CDR2 SVGAGI (reference sequence). CDR3 nucleotides: TGTGCCAGCAGACGGGGATCTCACACAGATACGCAGTATTTT. Translated: CASRRGSHTDTQYF.

The chain joins TRBV6-2 or TRBV6-3 to TRBJ2-5; D is perhaps TRBD2 (6 bases). Germline CDR1 is MNHEY and CDR2 is SVGEGT. The V gene lost 5 bases and the J gene lost 1 base, with 14 bases spanning the gap. The CDR3 has 15 residues. The CDR3 nucleotides read TGTGCCAGCAGTACCCGACGGGGGACCCAAGAGACCCAGTACTTC. Protein product: CASSTRRGTQETQYF.

J is TRBJ1-6 and V is TRBV6-5, with D uncertain. This CDR3 region has 13 residues. V lost 7 bases to trimming and J lost 6 bases, with 10 bases between them. Germline assignment: CDR1 MNHEY and CDR2 SVGAGI. CDR3 in amino acids: CASKETANSPLHF. CDR3 nucleotide sequence: TGTGCCAGCAAGGAGACCGCTAATTCACCCCTCCACTTT.

The chain uses TRBV6-5 and TRBJ1-5, with D perhaps TRBD1 (5 bases). CDR3 length: 15 amino acids. V was cut by 0 bases and J by 3 bases, with 9 bases left in between. CDR1 and CDR2 (germline): MNHEY, SVGAGI. CDR3 residues: CASSYSGGDNQPQHF. For the CDR3, the DNA is TGTGCCAGCAGTTACTCCGGAGGGGACAATCAGCCCCAGCATTTT.

A word on this clone: Different DNA sequences within this sample yield the same CDR3. In DNA, the CDR3 is TGTGCCAGTAGTATAGGCGGAAGCTCCTACGAGCAGTACTTC. This encodes CASSIGGSSYEQYF. This chain links TRBV19 with TRBJ2-7; D unclear. The CDR3 sequence is 14 residues long. Looked up from germline, CDR1 is LNHDA and CDR2 is SQIVND (reference sequence). Trimming removed 1 base from V and 0 bases from J, with 7 bases in between.

The genes are TRBV11-3 and TRBJ2-3, with 9 bases fitting TRBD2. V shed 5 bases, J shed 3 bases, and the junction held 3 bases outside the gene matches. CDR3 size: 14 residues. CDR1 is SGHNT, CDR2 YENEEA, per germline. In nucleotides, the CDR3 is TGTGCCAGCAGCCGTAGCGGGAGAACAGATACGCAGTATTTT. It specifies CASSRSGRTDTQYF.

This clone was recorded once. The V call is TRBV15, the J call TRBJ2-1, with TRBD2 matching over 14 bases. Germline values: CDR1 LNHNV, CDR2 YYDKDF (reference sequence). V was pared by 3 bases and J by 8 bases, with 9 bases of the junction left unmatched. This CDR3 comprises 17 residues. The CDR3 spells CATSSPTSGGALDEQFF. The CDR3 region has the DNA TGTGCCACCAGCAGTCCGACTAGCGGGGGGGCGTTGGATGAGCAGTTCTTC.

This chain links TRBV5-1 with TRBJ2-2, with 8 bases lining up with TRBD1. This CDR3 spans 14 amino acids. Germline trimming cut 1 base from V and 5 bases from J; bases unmatched to any gene: 1. The germline V gene encodes CDR1 SGHRS and CDR2 YFSETQ. This CDR3 is CASSLTGGTGELFF. The DNA for the CDR3 is TGCGCCAGCAGCTTGACAGGGGGGACCGGGGAGCTGTTTTTT. Together with reference TRBV5-1 and TRBJ2-2, the CDR3 gives the full variable domain: KAGVTQTPRYLIKTRGQQVTLSCSPISGHRSVSWYQQTPGQGLQFLFEYFSETQRNKGNFPGRFSGRQFSNSRSEMNVSTLELGDSALYLCASSLTGGTGELFFGEGSRLTVL.

Only a few counts were recorded for this clone. This chain uses TRBV28 with TRBJ1-2; D ambiguous. This CDR3 has 14 amino acids. Germline CDR1 is MDHEN and CDR2 is SYDVKM. V was shortened by 3 bases and J by 4 bases, with 12 bases between the two germline ends. This chain's CDR3 is CASSFHGVLYGYTF. CDR3 nucleotides: TGTGCCAGCAGTTTTCACGGGGTTCTCTATGGCTACACCTTC.

The chain joins TRBV6-2 or TRBV6-3 to TRBJ2-5; TRBD2 aligns across 8 bases. This CDR3 is 16 amino acids long. V gave up 0 bases and J gave up 4 bases; unmatched junction bases: 7. In germline, CDR1 is MNHEY, CDR2 SVGEGT. The CDR3 here is CASSYSPGGVRETQYF. As DNA, the CDR3 is TGTGCCAGCAGTTACTCCCCCGGGGGGGTCCGAGAGACCCAGTACTTC.

This rearrangement joins TRBV25-1 to TRBJ1-2; tentative D call: TRBD1 (6 bases). Germline CDR1 reads MGHDK; CDR2 reads SYGVNS. CDR3 length: 13 amino acids. V was shortened by 5 bases and J by 4 bases, with 11 bases between the two germline ends. In nucleotides, the CDR3 is TGTGCCAGCAGTCAGGACAGTCTCTATGGCTACACCTTC. Protein sequence: CASSQDSLYGYTF.

This rearrangement joins TRBV7-9 to TRBJ2-3; TRBD1 might be the D (5 bases). The ends were cut back, 6 bases at V and 2 bases at J, with 12 bases in the middle. CDR1 and CDR2 from the germline V gene are SEHNR and FQNEAQ (reference sequence). CDR3 length equals 14 residues. CDR3 region: CASSLGAHTDTQYF. CDR3 bases: TGTGCCAGCAGTCTAGGGGCCCACACAGATACGCAGTATTTT.